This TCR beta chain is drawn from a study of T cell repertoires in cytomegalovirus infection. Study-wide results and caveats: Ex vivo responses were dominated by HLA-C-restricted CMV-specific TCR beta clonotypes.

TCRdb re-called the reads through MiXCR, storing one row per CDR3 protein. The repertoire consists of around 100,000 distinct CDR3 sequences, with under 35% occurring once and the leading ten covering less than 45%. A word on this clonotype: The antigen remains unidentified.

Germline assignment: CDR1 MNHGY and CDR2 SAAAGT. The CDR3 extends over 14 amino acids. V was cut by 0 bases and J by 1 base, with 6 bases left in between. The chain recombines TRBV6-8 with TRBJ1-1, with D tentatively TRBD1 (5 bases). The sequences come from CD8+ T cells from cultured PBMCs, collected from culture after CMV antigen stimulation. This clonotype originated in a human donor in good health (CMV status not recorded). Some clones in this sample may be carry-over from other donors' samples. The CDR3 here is CASSYSGGNTEAFF. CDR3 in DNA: TGTGCCAGCAGTTACTCCGGGGGGAACACTGAAGCTTTCTTT.